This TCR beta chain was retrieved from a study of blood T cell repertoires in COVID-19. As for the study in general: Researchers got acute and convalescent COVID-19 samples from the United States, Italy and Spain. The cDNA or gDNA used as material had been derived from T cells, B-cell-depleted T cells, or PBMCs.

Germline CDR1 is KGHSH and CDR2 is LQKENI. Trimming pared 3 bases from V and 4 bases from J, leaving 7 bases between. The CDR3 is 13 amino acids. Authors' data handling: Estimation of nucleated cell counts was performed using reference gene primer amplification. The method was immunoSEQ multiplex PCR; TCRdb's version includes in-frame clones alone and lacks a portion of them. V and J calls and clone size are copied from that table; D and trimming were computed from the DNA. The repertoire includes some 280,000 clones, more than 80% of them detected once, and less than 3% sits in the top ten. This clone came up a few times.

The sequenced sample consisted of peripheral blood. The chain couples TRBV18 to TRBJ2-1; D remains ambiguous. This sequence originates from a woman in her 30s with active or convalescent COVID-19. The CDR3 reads CASSPADYNEQFF. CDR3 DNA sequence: TGTGCCAGCTCACCGGCGGATTACAATGAGCAGTTCTTC.